This TCR beta chain was sequenced in a study of Ad26.COV2.S vaccination and SARS-CoV-2 variants. Study summary: Sample donor was a member of the COV1001 Ad26.COV2.S trial arm. The study gave Ad26.COV2.S intramuscularly, once or twice 56 days apart.

Profiling relied on immunoSEQ multiplex PCR, and the TCRdb table lists in-frame clones only, not all of them. The table records about 370,000 clones, 70% to 90% of them present only once. Treatment denoted: around 19 received Ad26.COV2.S at low or high dose, single or two shots; several received placebo; per-sample allocation not given. Specimens were obtained on day 63 following the first vaccine or placebo injection. SARS-CoV-2 spike from the Wuhan strain was encoded by the vaccine, an Ad26 vector. Study-wide results and limits: Spike-specific CD8+ and CD4+ T cell responses reportedly showed substantial breadth after vaccination.

Worth noting for this clone: Its target is not known.

Germline loops: CDR1 SGHAT, CDR2 FQDESV (reference sequence). The CDR3 has 14 amino acids. The V end lost 5 bases, the J end lost 1 base, and 9 bases lay between the germline ends. The V gene is TRBV11-1, the J gene TRBJ2-1; D is undetermined. The sequencing here drew on peripheral blood, taken in a trial of Ad26.COV2.S vaccine versus placebo. This TCR came from a person aged 18-65 years who received the Ad26.COV2.S COVID-19 vaccine or a placebo. This CDR3 is CASSPAGSYNEQFF. The CDR3 DNA reads as TGTGCCAGCAGCCCCGCCGGATCCTACAATGAGCAGTTCTTC.